The 18 T cell receptor beta chains below were found in one sample sequenced in a study of T-cell reconstitution after alpha-beta-depleted transplantation in children. Unique molecular identifiers were incorporated into the prepared TCRbeta library. TCRdb processed the PCR reads anew with MiXCR; each CDR3 protein has one entry. The top ten clones hold roughly 2% of a sample with over 450,000 distinct CDR3 sequences, approximately 10% of them seen once. The sample was PBMCs, taken before TCRalphabeta/CD19-depleted stem cell transplant. These receptors all stem from a child aged 2 to 15 with inherited bone marrow failure, due to receive a stem cell transplant.

This clonotype showed up many times. This chain uses TRBV19 with TRBJ2-3; 7 bases map to TRBD2. This CDR3 has 15 amino acids. J was trimmed by 2 bases and V by 4 bases; bases with no gene match: 6. The germline V gene has CDR1 LNHDA and CDR2 SQIVND (reference sequence). The CDR3 loop is CASSTPSGDTDTQYF. CDR3 DNA: TGTGCCAGTAGTACGCCTAGCGGAGACACAGATACGCAGTATTTT.

This clonotype was recorded at least ten times. The chain carries TRBV28 and TRBJ2-7, with TRBD2 matching over 9 bases. After removal of 8 bases from V and 6 bases from J, the junction contained 5 bases not matched to a gene. The CDR3 covers 12 residues. Germline CDR1 is MDHEN and CDR2 is SYDVKM. CDR3 amino acids: CASGRGLAEQYF. CDR3 sequence (DNA): TGTGCCAGCGGTCGGGGACTAGCCGAGCAGTACTTC. Variable domain in full (rest from reference TRBV28 and TRBJ2-7): DVKVTQSSRYLVKRTGEKVFLECVQDMDHENMFWYRQDPGLGLRLIYFSYDVKMKEKGDIPEGYSVSREKKERFSLILESASTNQTSMYLCASGRGLAEQYFGPGTRLTVT.

The rearrangement joins TRBV5-1 to TRBJ2-3; the match to TRBD2 covers 14 bases. With V trimmed by 3 bases and J by 4 bases, 4 bases remained unmatched. CDR1 and CDR2 (germline): SGHRS, YFSETQ. The length of the CDR3 is 16 residues. CDR3 DNA sequence: TGCGCCAGCAGCTGGGGACTAGCGGGAGTCGCAGATACGCAGTATTTT. Its translation is CASSWGLAGVADTQYF. The entire variable domain, with the rest obtained from reference TRBV5-1 and TRBJ2-3, is as follows: KAGVTQTPRYLIKTRGQQVTLSCSPISGHRSVSWYQQTPGQGLQFLFEYFSETQRNKGNFPGRFSGRQFSNSRSEMNVSTLELGDSALYLCASSWGLAGVADTQYFGPGTRLTVL.

V gene TRBV5-6 combines with J gene TRBJ2-7; 10 positions match TRBD2. This CDR3 spans 16 amino acids. The V segment lost 0 bases and the J segment 3 bases; nucleotides outside the gene matches: 6. Germline V lookup: CDR1 SGHDT, CDR2 YYEEEE. This chain's CDR3 is CASSLALAGAFYEQYF. The CDR3 DNA is TGTGCCAGCAGCTTGGCCCTAGCGGGAGCCTTCTACGAGCAGTACTTC. Supplemented by reference TRBV5-6 and TRBJ2-7, the full variable domain reads DAGVTQSPTHLIKTRGQQVTLRCSPKSGHDTVSWYQQALGQGPQFIFQYYEEEERQRGNFPDRFSGHQFPNYSSELNVNALLLGDSALYLCASSLALAGAFYEQYFGPGTRLTVT.

This clonotype was seen at least ten times. Written as DNA, the CDR3 is TGCGCCAGCAGCCAAGGGGAAGGGGGCTACGAGCAGTACTTC. It is translated as CASSQGEGGYEQYF. V gene TRBV4-1 combines with J gene TRBJ2-7; tentatively, D is TRBD1 (6 bases). Germline assignment: CDR1 MGHRA and CDR2 YSYEKL. The CDR3 runs to 14 residues. Trimming took 1 base from V and 3 from J, leaving 10 bases between them.

This clonotype has a count of ten or more. The genes are TRBV6-2 or TRBV6-3 and TRBJ1-1; a possible D gene is TRBD1 (6 bases). CDR1 MNHEY and CDR2 SVGEGT come from the germline V gene. Deletions cut 5 bases from V and 10 bases from J, with 17 bases between. This CDR3 has 13 amino acids. The CDR3 region is CASSLGGSWRAFF. In nucleotides, the CDR3 is TGTGCCAGCAGTCTAGGGGGGTCGTGGCGAGCTTTCTTT.

This clonotype was observed many times. The CDR3 here is CATTGATNTGELFF. The CDR3 DNA reads TGTGCCACCACCGGGGCAACGAACACCGGGGAGCTGTTTTTT. The chain carries TRBV24-1 and TRBJ2-2; D might be TRBD1 or TRBD2, each matching 5 bases. V was cut by 8 bases and J by 0 bases, with 9 bases left in between. The CDR3 is 14 amino acids. Germline values: CDR1 KGHDR, CDR2 SFDVKD.

The chain carries TRBV5-4 and TRBJ2-7; D remains unclear. Germline V gene lookup returns CDR1 SGHNT and CDR2 YYREEE (reference sequence). Trimming took off 2 bases at V and 5 bases at J, with 11 bases between the two ends. This CDR3 spans 13 amino acids. The CDR3 DNA reads as TGTGCCAGCAGCTTTACGTCGACGCACGAGCAGTACTTC. Protein: CASSFTSTHEQYF.

This chain links TRBV23-1 with TRBJ2-5, with D possibly being TRBD1 or TRBD2 (5 bases each). TRBV23-1 is annotated as an ORF whose role is uncertain. The CDR3 consists of 12 residues. V was cut by 8 bases and J by 0 bases, with 7 bases left in between. The DNA of the CDR3 is TGCGCCAGCGTGGGGGACCAAGAGACCCAGTACTTC. Its protein product is CASVGDQETQYF.

This clonotype was counted many times. V usage is TRBV4-3 and J usage is TRBJ2-5; 9 bases agree with TRBD2. Losses at the gene ends were 1 base for V and 2 bases for J; bases not matched to a gene: 2. Germline V gives CDR1 LGHNA, CDR2 YSLEER. The CDR3 spans 15 residues. CDR3 in amino acids: CASSQGLAEQETQYF. The CDR3 DNA sequence: TGCGCCAGCAGCCAAGGACTAGCGGAACAAGAGACCCAGTACTTC.

This clonotype was detected only a few times. The chain links TRBV5-6 to TRBJ2-1; the match to TRBD1 covers 11 bases. Germline CDR1 is SGHDT and CDR2 is YYEEEE. V gave up 4 bases and J gave up 1 base; unmatched junction bases: 13. The CDR3 runs to 19 residues. CDR3 coding DNA: TGTGCCAGCAGCGGTTGGACAGGGGGCTTATCGGAATCCTACAATGAGCAGTTCTTC. Residues: CASSGWTGGLSESYNEQFF. Combining the CDR3 with reference TRBV5-6 and TRBJ2-1 gives the whole variable domain DAGVTQSPTHLIKTRGQQVTLRCSPKSGHDTVSWYQQALGQGPQFIFQYYEEEERQRGNFPDRFSGHQFPNYSSELNVNALLLGDSALYLCASSGWTGGLSESYNEQFFGPGTRLTVL.

This clonotype has only a few counts. The chain recombines TRBV20-1 with TRBJ2-5, with unresolved D. There are 15 residues in the CDR3. The V gene's germline CDR1 is DFQATT and CDR2 SNEGSKA (reference sequence). V lost 5 bases, J lost 1 base, and 17 bases lay in between. Here the CDR3 DNA reads TGCAGTGCTCACACCCGGGCAGACCCCCAAGAGACCCAGTACTTC. Translated: CSAHTRADPQETQYF.

The chain is built from TRBV7-2 and TRBJ2-7; D not resolved. Germline CDR1 reads SGHTA; CDR2 reads FQGNSA. V was shortened by 6 bases and J by 4 bases, with 19 bases between the two germline ends. CDR3 length: 15 amino acids. In DNA form, the CDR3 reads TGTGCCAGCAGTTCCACCCGTAGCAGAGCGTACGAGCAGTACTTC. Amino acids: CASSSTRSRAYEQYF.

This clonotype was counted a single time. Relative to the germline gene, one junction end is altered; a read error may explain this. This rearrangement joins TRBV13 to TRBJ2-3; a weak D match, TRBD1 (6 bases). CDR3 length: 14 amino acids. Germline values: CDR1 PRHDT, CDR2 FYEKMQ (reference sequence). The CDR3 DNA reads TGTACCAGCAGTTTAGGCAGGGGACCAGATACGCAGTATTTT. As protein: CTSSLGRGPDTQYF.

This clonotype was seen many times. The V and J genes are TRBV7-9 and TRBJ1-2; D perhaps matches TRBD1 (6 bases). Trimming removed 5 bases at V and 6 bases at J, with 13 bases between. The CDR3 spans 13 residues. Germline loops: CDR1 SEHNR, CDR2 FQNEAQ (reference sequence). The DNA for the CDR3 is TGTGCCAGCAGCGCCACAGGGCTAGATGGCTACACCTTC. Protein product: CASSATGLDGYTF.

This clonotype was seen at least ten times. The rearrangement links TRBV4-3 to TRBJ2-2; D unresolved. This CDR3 region has 14 residues. CDR1 and CDR2 (germline): LGHNA, YSLEER. With 6 bases removed from V and 6 bases from J, the gap between germline ends came to 14 bases. The CDR3 DNA follows: TGCGCCAGCAGTGGGCCCGAACACTCCGGGGAGCTGTTTTTT. Its translation: CASSGPEHSGELFF.

The chain combines TRBV19 with TRBJ2-1, with 7 bases aligning to TRBD2. The CDR3 has 16 residues. CDR1 and CDR2 (germline): LNHDA, SQIVND (reference sequence). J was trimmed by 0 bases and V by 1 base; bases with no gene match: 3. As DNA, the CDR3 is TGTGCCAGTAGTATAGGTGCTAGCGGCTCCTACAATGAGCAGTTCTTC. Translated, it gives CASSIGASGSYNEQFF.

This clonotype was detected ten times or more. CDR3 residues: CASSALAGGPPYTDTQYF. The DNA of the CDR3 is TGTGCCAGCAGCGCACTAGCGGGAGGCCCCCCCTACACAGATACGCAGTATTTT. The chain links TRBV9 to TRBJ2-3, with 12 bases that match TRBD2. This CDR3 comprises 18 residues. Trimming took 3 bases from V and 2 from J; bases not matched to a gene: 10. Germline values: CDR1 SGDLS, CDR2 YYNGEE.